This T cell receptor (beta chain) was sequenced in a study of early T cells in non-severe SARS-CoV-2 infection. Across the study: The authors sequenced bulk RNA from unsorted whole blood, leaving chains unpaired.

The CDR3 runs 16 residues. CDR1 DFQATT and CDR2 SNEGSKA come from the germline V gene (reference sequence). V dropped 0 bases and J dropped 2 bases, with 15 bases sitting between them. Overall study results and limits: VDJdb matching, biased toward anti-spike CD8 responses, missed private and CD4 specificities.

The protocol attached unique molecular identifiers to individual cDNA molecules. Via MiXCR, TCRdb re-called the 5' RACE reads, giving one row per CDR3 protein. The sample carries approximately 70,000 distinct CDR3 sequences, roughly 4.6% recorded once. This clonotype was detected ten times or more. Its antigen is as yet unknown. The gene calls are TRBV20-1 and TRBJ2-3; D is perhaps TRBD2 (5 bases). The input for sequencing was whole blood, taken at baseline. This clonotype originated in an adult who was a healthcare worker with PCR-confirmed SARS-CoV-2 infection or an uninfected control (not recorded which). The donor label of this sample is uncertain. The CDR3 loop reads CSARDRGTVPTDTQYF. In nucleotides, the CDR3 is TGCAGTGCTAGAGATCGGGGTACCGTTCCCACAGATACGCAGTATTTT.